Detailed here is one T cell receptor beta chain. The entry originates in a study of CD8 T cells in Susac syndrome. An amount of RNA that ranged from roughly 0.45 to 1 ug was reverse transcribed with random hexamers. The TCR beta CDR3 was amplified by immunoSEQ multiplex PCR across 54 Vbeta, 13 Jbeta. MiXCR, run by TCRdb on the immunoSEQ multiplex PCR reads, gives a single entry per CDR3 protein. The sample has roughly 170,000 distinct CDR3 sequences; over 85% are singletons. The length of the CDR3 is 11 residues. Trimming pared 2 bases from V and 4 bases from J, leaving 3 bases between. Per germline, CDR1 GTSNPN and CDR2 SVGIG (reference sequence).

The V call is TRBV30, the J call TRBJ2-1, with no clear D. The sequencing input was CD4+ T cells from PBMCs. This receptor was identified in a human donor with multiple sclerosis. The CDR3 sequence is CAWSFYNEQFF. In nucleotides, the CDR3 is TGTGCCTGGAGTTTTTACAATGAGCAGTTCTTC.